These 32 T cell receptor beta chains came from one sample sequenced in a study of blood T cell repertoires in COVID-19 (dated by TCRdb to the early 2020s). Libraries were prepared through the immunoSEQ multiplex PCR assay. This immuneACCESS table, as held by TCRdb, lists in-frame sequences with V and J called but not all clones. Of the missing ones, under half trace to an unresolved V gene in checked studies; the others have no known cause. This sample has 150,000 or so clones in its table, and approximately 85% of those were observed once. Together, the top ten hold 0.63% of the sample. Source material: peripheral blood. Receptor source: a man between 60 and 75 years old with COVID-19, enrolled during active disease.

The rearrangement joins TRBV11-3 to TRBJ1-4, with 7 bases fitting TRBD1. After removal of 2 bases from V and 6 bases from J, the junction contained 6 bases not matched to a gene. This CDR3 is built from 15 residues. Germline V lookup: CDR1 SGHNT, CDR2 YENEEA. The CDR3: CASSLRTGVDEKLFF. The CDR3 nucleotides are TGTGCCAGCAGCTTAAGAACAGGGGTAGATGAAAAACTGTTTTTT. Filled out from reference TRBV11-3 and TRBJ1-4, the complete variable domain reads EAGVVQSPRYKIIEKKQPVAFWCNPISGHNTLYWYLQNLGQGPELLIRYENEEAVDDSQLPKDRFSAERLKGVDSTLKIQPAELGDSAVYLCASSLRTGVDEKLFFGSGTQLSVL.

This sequence joins TRBV4-3 and TRBJ2-3; possible D gene TRBD2, 7 bases. V was clipped by 5 bases and J by 4 bases, with 19 bases between them. The CDR3 totals 16 residues. Germline V CDR1 and CDR2: LGHNA, YSLEER. In DNA form, the CDR3 reads TGCGCCAGCAGCAATGGGGGGGGCGGATTATCAGATACGCAGTATTTT. Translated, it gives CASSNGGGGLSDTQYF.

This rearrangement joins TRBV7-9 to TRBJ1-1, with TRBD1 identical over 10 bases. The V segment lost 1 base and the J segment 4 bases; nucleotides outside the gene matches: 9. This CDR3 is built from 17 residues. Germline V gene lookup returns CDR1 SEHNR and CDR2 FQNEAQ (reference sequence). The CDR3 loop reads CASSLVQKGQGTTEAFF. The CDR3 DNA is TGTGCCAGCAGCTTAGTCCAAAAGGGACAGGGGACCACTGAAGCTTTCTTT.

The CDR3 loop is CASSIGSLRADTIYF. The CDR3 nucleotides read TGTGCCAGTAGTATCGGTTCTCTCAGAGCGGACACCATATATTTT. The genes are TRBV19 and TRBJ1-3; D unresolved. The CDR3 is made up of 15 amino acids. V lost 3 bases to trimming and J lost 8 bases, with 17 bases between them. Germline CDR1 is LNHDA and CDR2 is SQIVND (reference sequence).

This clone appeared a single time. The chain combines TRBV9 with TRBJ1-1, with D possibly being TRBD1 (5 bases). CDR1 and CDR2 from the germline V gene are SGDLS and YYNGEE. V lost 0 bases and J lost 1, with 10 bases in between. The CDR3 length is 15 residues. CDR3 coding DNA: TGTGCCAGCAGCGTAGTAGGGGCCCGGAACACTGAAGCTTTCTTT. Amino acid sequence: CASSVVGARNTEAFF.

This chain joins TRBV3-1 (or the pseudogene TRBV3-2) and TRBJ2-7; 11 bases are a match to TRBD2. Germline CDR1 and CDR2: LGHDT and YNNKEL (reference sequence). The CDR3 contains 20 residues. V gave up 1 base and J gave up 5 bases; unmatched junction bases: 19. The CDR3 region is CASSQVFGTSGGITDDEQYF. In DNA form, the CDR3 reads TGTGCCAGCAGCCAAGTATTCGGGACTAGCGGCGGAATCACCGATGACGAGCAGTACTTC.

The J gene is TRBJ1-3, the V gene TRBV9; possibly TRBD1 for D (6 bases). The CDR3 is 15 amino acids. The V end was cut by 4 bases, the J end by 0 bases, with 11 bases between. Germline V lookup: CDR1 SGDLS, CDR2 YYNGEE. CDR3 DNA sequence: TGTGCCAGCAGCAAAGGACAGAACTCTGGAAACACCATATATTTT. Translating it yields CASSKGQNSGNTIYF.

The chain employs TRBV7-2 and TRBJ1-4; D is unclear. V lost 5 bases to trimming and J lost 0 bases, with 7 bases between them. This CDR3 is 14 amino acids long. Germline-derived CDR1 and CDR2 are SGHTA and FQGNSA. In DNA, the CDR3 is TGTGCCAGCAGCCAGGATGCAACTAATGAAAAACTGTTTTTT. Protein product: CASSQDATNEKLFF.

The chain links TRBV11-2 to TRBJ1-1; D possibly corresponds to TRBD1 (5 bases). V lost 4 bases and J 9 bases, leaving 24 bases between the germline ends. Germline V gives CDR1 SGHAT, CDR2 FQNNGV. The CDR3 contains 16 residues. CDR3 bases: TGTGCCAGCAGCTCATCTGGAGGGGCGCAAGCCTTTAAAGCTTTCTTT. It translates to CASSSSGGAQAFKAFF.

The chain recombines TRBV6-5 with TRBJ1-5; 8 bases match TRBD1. Per germline, CDR1 MNHEY and CDR2 SVGAGI. The CDR3 extends over 15 amino acids. Unmatched junction bases numbered 6, after V lost 4 bases and J lost 4 bases. The CDR3 here is CASSSNRGVNQPQHF. In DNA form, the CDR3 reads TGTGCCAGCAGTTCCAACAGGGGGGTGAATCAGCCCCAGCATTTT.

V usage is TRBV18 and J usage is TRBJ2-7; D call uncertain. The germline V gene has CDR1 KGHSH and CDR2 LQKENI. The CDR3 sequence is 13 residues long. V lost 0 bases and J 8 bases, leaving 11 bases between the germline ends. CDR3 coding DNA: TGTGCCAGCTCACCACCGAACCCTGAGCAGCAGTACTTC. Translation: CASSPPNPEQQYF.

The chain is built from TRBV6-1 and TRBJ2-7, with D perhaps TRBD1 (6 bases). This CDR3 is 16 amino acids long. The germline V gene encodes CDR1 MNHNS and CDR2 SASEGT. The V end was cut by 6 bases, the J end by 0 bases, with 18 bases between. The CDR3 DNA follows: TGTGCCAGCAGCGAACGTCAGGGGTGGAGCTCCTACGAGCAGTACTTC. Its translation: CASSERQGWSSYEQYF.

The chain employs TRBV28 and TRBJ2-2, with D uncertain. V was pared by 1 base and J by 4 bases, with 4 bases between. CDR1 and CDR2 from the germline V gene are MDHEN and SYDVKM. This CDR3 comprises 13 residues. The CDR3: CASSLSVTGELFF. CDR3 DNA sequence: TGTGCCAGCAGTTTATCCGTCACCGGGGAGCTGTTTTTT.

This clone occurred a few times. The chain has TRBV3-1 (or the pseudogene TRBV3-2) and TRBJ1-4, with D perhaps TRBD1 (6 bases). The V gene's germline CDR1 is LGHDT and CDR2 YNNKEL (reference sequence). Trimming removed 1 base from V and 5 bases from J, with 17 bases in between. This CDR3 is 17 amino acids long. The CDR3 loop reads CASSQGASLQGNEKLFF. The CDR3 bases are TGTGCCAGCAGCCAAGGTGCGTCGCTACAGGGAAATGAAAAACTGTTTTTT.

The chain is built from TRBV7-3 and TRBJ2-2; TRBD1 aligns across 9 bases. There are 16 residues in the CDR3. Germline-derived CDR1 and CDR2 are SGHTA and FQGTGA. After removal of 4 bases from V and 4 bases from J, the junction contained 7 bases not matched to a gene. CDR3 coding DNA: TGTGCCAGCAGCTCTACAGGGGGCCTTGGCACCGGGGAGCTGTTTTTT. The encoded protein is CASSSTGGLGTGELFF.

The J gene is TRBJ2-7, the V gene TRBV7-3, with 9 bases lining up with TRBD2. Germline V lookup: CDR1 SGHTA, CDR2 FQGTGA. The CDR3 spans 16 residues. V shed 2 bases, J shed 5 bases, and the junction held 10 bases outside the gene matches. CDR3 protein: CASSLGLSGGNHEQYF. Here the CDR3 DNA reads TGTGCCAGCAGCTTAGGGCTTAGCGGGGGAAACCACGAGCAGTACTTC.

The rearrangement uses TRBV19 and TRBJ2-2; perhaps TRBD1 as D (6 bases). Trimming removed 3 bases from V and 0 bases from J, with 11 bases in between. The CDR3 spans 16 residues. Germline V gives CDR1 LNHDA, CDR2 SQIVND (reference sequence). DNA for the CDR3: TGTGCCAGTAGTATCCGGACAGACGCGAACACCGGGGAGCTGTTTTTT. The encoded protein is CASSIRTDANTGELFF.

The chain has TRBV18 and TRBJ1-1; 11 bases align to TRBD1. Germline V gene sequence: CDR1 KGHSH, CDR2 LQKENI. Losses at the gene ends were 0 bases for V and 4 bases for J; bases not matched to a gene: 4. CDR3 size: 16 residues. The CDR3 region is CASSPPDRGRVTEAFF. For the CDR3, the DNA is TGTGCCAGCTCACCACCGGACAGGGGGCGGGTCACTGAAGCTTTCTTT.

V and J are TRBV19 and TRBJ1-5; D unresolved. The CDR3 contains 16 residues. V lost 6 bases, J lost 0 bases, and 15 bases lay in between. Germline assignment: CDR1 LNHDA and CDR2 SQIVND (reference sequence). The DNA for the CDR3 is TGTGCCAGTAGCCATCTGGGCAGCTATAGCAATCAGCCCCAGCATTTT. It yields the protein CASSHLGSYSNQPQHF.

This chain links TRBV18 with TRBJ1-2, with TRBD1 matching 7 bases. The germline CDR1 and CDR2 sequences are KGHSH and LQKENI. With V trimmed by 2 bases and J by 4 bases, 4 bases remained unmatched. CDR3 size: 14 residues. The CDR3 is CASSPGQESYGYTF. The CDR3 DNA is TGTGCCAGCTCACCAGGACAGGAGTCCTATGGCTACACCTTC.

The rearrangement uses TRBV6-5 and TRBJ1-2; the D is unclear. Per the germline V gene, CDR1 is MNHEY and CDR2 is SVGAGI. Trimming left V 4 bases short and J 5 bases short, with 17 bases between. The CDR3 sequence is 15 residues long. The CDR3: CASSFTRMSGYGYTF. Written as DNA, the CDR3 is TGTGCCAGCAGTTTTACCAGGATGTCTGGGTATGGCTACACCTTC.

This clone appeared once. This sequence joins TRBV3-1 (or the pseudogene TRBV3-2) and TRBJ1-1, with 8 bases matching TRBD1. The length of the CDR3 is 12 residues. Germline CDR1 is LGHDT and CDR2 is YNNKEL (reference sequence). The trim removed 3 bases at V and 7 bases at J, leaving 1 base unmatched. This chain's CDR3 is CASSHGQGEAFF. Here the CDR3 DNA reads TGTGCCAGCAGCCACGGACAGGGTGAAGCTTTCTTT.

The rearrangement uses TRBV18 and TRBJ1-4; D unclear. Between the trimmed V and J ends, which lost 0 bases and 3 bases, there was a span of 11 bases. CDR1 is KGHSH and CDR2 is LQKENI in the germline V gene. The CDR3 totals 16 residues. CDR3 nucleotide sequence: TGTGCCAGCTCACCACCGGGCCTGGCAGCTAATGAAAAACTGTTTTTT. Residues: CASSPPGLAANEKLFF.

The chain carries TRBV19 and TRBJ2-6; 8 bases match TRBD1. This CDR3 is built from 16 residues. In germline, CDR1 is LNHDA, CDR2 SQIVND (reference sequence). V shed 6 bases and J 0 bases; nucleotides not matched to a gene: 4. The CDR3 sequence: CASRGQANSGANVLTF. CDR3 in DNA: TGTGCCAGTAGGGGACAGGCAAACTCTGGGGCCAACGTCCTGACTTTC. Using reference TRBV19 and TRBJ2-6 for the parts outside the CDR3, the full variable domain is DGGITQSPKYLFRKEGQNVTLSCEQNLNHDAMYWYRQDPGQGLRLIYYSQIVNDFQKGDIAEGYSVSREKKESFPLTVTSAQKNPTAFYLCASRGQANSGANVLTFGAGSRLTVL.

This clone was seen only once. The chain employs TRBV9 and TRBJ2-1; weak D call: TRBD2 (5 bases). CDR3 length: 15 residues. The V gene lost 0 bases and the J gene lost 6 bases, with 13 bases spanning the gap. The V gene's germline CDR1 is SGDLS and CDR2 YYNGEE. The CDR3 here is CASSVDPSPLNEQFF. In nucleotides, the CDR3 is TGTGCCAGCAGCGTAGACCCTAGCCCCCTCAATGAGCAGTTCTTC.

The J gene is TRBJ2-1, the V gene TRBV28; a possible D gene is TRBD2 (5 bases). The V gene's germline CDR1 is MDHEN and CDR2 SYDVKM. CDR3 length: 16 amino acids. Trimming cost V 3 bases and J 7 bases, with 19 bases left between them. The CDR3 sequence is CASSLGVSLGGNEQFF. The CDR3 bases are TGTGCCAGCAGTTTGGGTGTAAGTTTAGGAGGAAATGAGCAGTTCTTC. Full variable domain (rest looked up from reference TRBV28 and TRBJ2-1): DVKVTQSSRYLVKRTGEKVFLECVQDMDHENMFWYRQDPGLGLRLIYFSYDVKMKEKGDIPEGYSVSREKKERFSLILESASTNQTSMYLCASSLGVSLGGNEQFFGPGTRLTVL.

The chain is built from TRBV18 and TRBJ2-1, with 14 bases that match TRBD2. V lost 6 bases to trimming and J lost 6 bases; unmatched junction nucleotides: 4. Germline V gives CDR1 KGHSH, CDR2 LQKENI. The CDR3 has 15 residues. The CDR3 DNA reads as TGTGCCAGCTCCCAGACTAGCGGGGGGGCCAATGAGCAGTTCTTC. This sequence encodes CASSQTSGGANEQFF.

This CDR3 is CASRPSGGFYGYTF. In DNA, the CDR3 is TGTGCCAGCAGACCCTCGGGGGGGTTCTATGGCTACACCTTC. The J gene is TRBJ1-2, the V gene TRBV28, with D maybe TRBD1 (5 bases). Trimming shortened V by 6 bases and J by 4 bases, and 15 bases separated the two germline ends. Looked up from germline, CDR1 is MDHEN and CDR2 is SYDVKM. The length of the CDR3 is 14 residues.

This clone was counted a single time. V usage is TRBV19 and J usage is TRBJ2-1, with TRBD2 identical over 14 bases. CDR1 is LNHDA and CDR2 is SQIVND in the germline V gene (reference sequence). The CDR3 covers 17 residues. The trim removed 7 bases at V and 1 base at J, leaving 6 bases unmatched. Here the CDR3 DNA reads TGTGCCAGTAAGGGGACTAGCGGGGGAGCTTCCTACAATGAGCAGTTCTTC. Translated, it gives CASKGTSGGASYNEQFF.

In DNA, the CDR3 is TGTGCCAGTCACGAACAGGGGTATAATCAGCCCCAGCATTTT. Translation: CASHEQGYNQPQHF. The J gene is TRBJ1-5, the V gene TRBV19; 7 bases are a match to TRBD1. The CDR3 totals 14 residues. CDR1 and CDR2 from the germline V gene are LNHDA and SQIVND (reference sequence). After removal of 8 bases from V and 4 bases from J, the junction contained 8 bases not matched to a gene. Drawing the rest from reference TRBV19 and TRBJ1-5, the complete variable domain is DGGITQSPKYLFRKEGQNVTLSCEQNLNHDAMYWYRQDPGQGLRLIYYSQIVNDFQKGDIAEGYSVSREKKESFPLTVTSAQKNPTAFYLCASHEQGYNQPQHFGDGTRLSIL.

This chain links TRBV6-5 with TRBJ2-7, with TRBD1 matching 8 bases. The length of the CDR3 is 14 residues. V dropped 0 bases and J dropped 3; count of bases not matched to a gene: 1. Looked up from germline, CDR1 is MNHEY and CDR2 is SVGAGI. Here the CDR3 reads CASSYSTGGYEQYF. Written as DNA, the CDR3 is TGTGCCAGCAGTTACTCTACAGGGGGCTACGAGCAGTACTTC.

This clone was seen only once. Within the sample, other DNA sequences also encode this same CDR3. V and J are TRBV24-1 and TRBJ2-1, with TRBD1 identical over 8 bases. Trimming removed 3 bases from V and 0 bases from J; junction bases left unmatched: 3. This CDR3 region has 16 residues. Germline CDR1 reads KGHDR; CDR2 reads SFDVKD. The CDR3 region is CATSDPGTGSYNEQFF. CDR3 in DNA: TGTGCCACCAGTGATCCCGGGACAGGCTCCTACAATGAGCAGTTCTTC.